What follows are 31 T cell receptor beta chains derived from one specimen sequenced in a study of blood T cell repertoires in COVID-19. The table came from immunoSEQ multiplex PCR; TCRdb's copy has only in-frame clones and leaves some out. The table shows around 130,000 clones, with around 83% occurring only once. The sequencing input was peripheral blood. Receptors were obtained from a human donor in a cohort sampled during active COVID-19.

The chain couples TRBV7-8 to TRBJ2-1, with 8 positions matching TRBD1. The germline CDR1 and CDR2 sequences are SGHVS and FQNEAQ. V lost 4 bases, J lost 1 base, and 3 bases stayed unmatched. This CDR3 has 15 amino acids. The CDR3 DNA reads as TGTGCCAGCAGCTCACGGACAGGGTCCTACAATGAGCAGTTCTTC. Its protein is CASSSRTGSYNEQFF.

The chain recombines TRBV5-1 with TRBJ2-2, with D possibly matching TRBD1 (5 bases). Germline-derived CDR1 and CDR2 are SGHRS and YFSETQ. V was shortened by 5 bases and J by 4 bases, with 9 bases between the two germline ends. The CDR3 has 13 amino acids. The CDR3 loop reads CASSQGSTGELFF. The CDR3 nucleotides read TGCGCCAGCAGTCAGGGAAGCACCGGGGAGCTGTTTTTT.

This clone came up once. The chain has TRBV5-1 and TRBJ1-3; the match to TRBD1 covers 7 bases. The CDR3 spans 14 residues. After removal of 5 bases from V and 4 bases from J, the junction contained 6 bases not matched to a gene. The V gene's germline CDR1 is SGHRS and CDR2 YFSETQ. CDR3 sequence: CASRQLGQGNTIYF. The CDR3 DNA reads TGCGCCAGCAGACAATTGGGACAGGGAAACACCATATATTTT.

In this sample, this clone turned up many times. The rearrangement links TRBV6-5 to TRBJ1-2; D possibly corresponds to TRBD1 (6 bases). Germline assignment: CDR1 MNHEY and CDR2 SVGAGI. The V end was cut by 6 bases, the J end by 2 bases, with 13 bases between. The CDR3 has 14 residues. The CDR3 DNA reads as TGTGCCAGCAGGGGAGGGGGATCGAACTATGGCTACACCTTC. This encodes CASRGGGSNYGYTF.

V and J are TRBV6-5 and TRBJ1-5; TRBD1 matches at 9 bases. The CDR3 sequence is 14 residues long. J lost 4 bases, V lost 8 bases, and 6 bases had no gene match. Per germline, CDR1 MNHEY and CDR2 SVGAGI. The CDR3 DNA reads as TGTGCCAGCGGGACAGGGAACGTAAATCAGCCCCAGCATTTT. It codes for CASGTGNVNQPQHF.

The V and J genes are TRBV5-1 and TRBJ1-2; unclear D gene. Germline CDR1 and CDR2: SGHRS and YFSETQ. Trimming pared 0 bases from V and 0 bases from J, leaving 6 bases between. The CDR3 has 14 amino acids. This chain's CDR3 is CASSLVAANYGYTF. CDR3 coding DNA: TGCGCCAGCAGCTTGGTGGCTGCTAACTATGGCTACACCTTC.

The rearrangement joins TRBV6-6 to TRBJ2-3; the D is unclear. This CDR3 contains 10 residues. Trimming removed 4 bases at V and 6 bases at J, with 2 bases between. Germline assignment: CDR1 MNHNY and CDR2 SVGAGI (reference sequence). The CDR3 sequence: CASSSDTQYF. Here the CDR3 DNA reads TGTGCCAGCAGTTCGGATACGCAGTATTTT.

The rearrangement uses TRBV19 and TRBJ1-2; 8 bases are a match to TRBD1. Germline V CDR1 and CDR2: LNHDA, SQIVND (reference sequence). This CDR3 is 14 amino acids long. V lost 3 bases and J lost 7; bases outside the gene matches: 7. CDR3 residues: CASSMGQVVSGYTF. Written as DNA, the CDR3 is TGTGCCAGTAGTATGGGACAGGTTGTGAGTGGCTACACCTTC.

A remark on this clone: This CDR3 is also generated by other DNA sequences in the sample. The chain links TRBV30 to TRBJ1-5; 10 nucleotides agree with TRBD1. V trimming: 1 base; J trimming: 5 bases; junction bases outside the gene matches: 2. CDR3 length equals 14 residues. Germline assignment: CDR1 GTSNPN and CDR2 SVGIG (reference sequence). The CDR3 DNA reads as TGTGCCTGGAGTGCCGGGACAGGGGATCAGCCCCAGCATTTT. This encodes CAWSAGTGDQPQHF.

This clone was found many times. Other DNA sequences of this sample code for an identical CDR3. This chain uses TRBV4-3 with TRBJ1-1; D is unresolved. V lost 1 base to trimming and J lost 3 bases, with 3 bases between them. The germline gives CDR1 LGHNA, CDR2 YSLEER. The CDR3 is 12 residues long. The CDR3 reads CASSQADTEAFF. For the CDR3, the DNA is TGCGCCAGCAGCCAAGCCGACACTGAAGCTTTCTTT.

V and J are TRBV14 and TRBJ2-7, with 7 bases matching TRBD2. There are 15 residues in the CDR3. Germline V gives CDR1 SGHDN, CDR2 FVKESK. The V and J ends lost 1 base and 2 bases, in that order; junction bases with no gene match: 5. The CDR3 loop is CASSQVGGGPYEQYF. The DNA of the CDR3 is TGTGCCAGCAGCCAAGTTGGCGGGGGACCCTACGAGCAGTACTTC. The variable domain in full, with the rest retrieved from reference TRBV14 and TRBJ2-7, is EAGVTQFPSHSVIEKGQTVTLRCDPISGHDNLYWYRRVMGKEIKFLLHFVKESKQDESGMPNNRFLAERTGGTYSTLKVQPAELEDSGVYFCASSQVGGGPYEQYFGPGTRLTVT.

This chain joins TRBV4-3 and TRBJ1-6; 8 bases agree with TRBD1. Per the germline V gene, CDR1 is LGHNA and CDR2 is YSLEER. Unmatched junction bases numbered 5, after V lost 4 bases and J lost 9 bases. The CDR3 spans 14 residues. CDR3 coding DNA: TGCGCCAGCAGCCCTGGACAGGGCCCTTCACCCCTCCACTTT. Translating gives CASSPGQGPSPLHF.

V gene TRBV6-5 combines with J gene TRBJ2-1; 10 nucleotides agree with TRBD2. After removal of 5 bases from V and 4 bases from J, the junction contained 5 bases not matched to a gene. The CDR3 covers 15 residues. Germline V lookup: CDR1 MNHEY, CDR2 SVGAGI. DNA for the CDR3: TGTGCCAGCAGTCTTCCTAGCGGGGGATACAATGAGCAGTTCTTC. Translation gives CASSLPSGGYNEQFF.

The J gene is TRBJ2-3, the V gene TRBV7-6, with 8 bases lining up with TRBD2. Germline V gene data show CDR1 as SGHVS and CDR2 as FNYEAQ. The V gene end was trimmed by 4 bases and the J gene end by 3 bases; junction bases not matched to a gene: 3. CDR3 length: 14 residues. The DNA of the CDR3 is TGTGCCAGCAGCTACGGGACTAGGACAGATACGCAGTATTTT. Its translation: CASSYGTRTDTQYF.

The chain recombines TRBV19 with TRBJ2-1, with TRBD2 identical over 7 bases. The CDR3 has 14 amino acids. Germline-derived CDR1 and CDR2 are LNHDA and SQIVND (reference sequence). Germline trimming cut 5 bases from V and 5 bases from J; bases unmatched to any gene: 6. DNA for the CDR3: TGTGCCAGTAGTCTAGGGAGGGAGGACAATGAGCAGTTCTTC. This codes for CASSLGREDNEQFF.

This clone has just one count. This chain links TRBV25-1 with TRBJ1-4; 9 bases align to TRBD1. Germline V CDR1 and CDR2: MGHDK, SYGVNS. V was clipped by 4 bases and J by 8 bases; unmatched bases: 8. This CDR3 contains 15 residues. This chain's CDR3 is CASSGPGQGREKLFF. For the CDR3, the DNA is TGTGCCAGCAGTGGACCGGGACAGGGAAGGGAAAAACTGTTTTTT.

The V call is TRBV24-1, the J call TRBJ1-4; 10 nucleotides align to TRBD1. CDR3 size: 13 residues. Germline CDR1 KGHDR, CDR2 SFDVKD. Trimming took 8 bases from V and 8 from J; bases not matched to a gene: 4. Here the CDR3 reads CATTRTGGEKLFF. CDR3 bases: TGTGCCACCACAAGGACAGGGGGGGAAAAACTGTTTTTT.

The chain employs TRBV3-1 (or the pseudogene TRBV3-2) and TRBJ1-2; 10 bases agree with TRBD1. This CDR3 comprises 13 residues. The germline V gene encodes CDR1 LGHDT and CDR2 YNNKEL (reference sequence). The J segment lost 6 bases and the V segment lost 5 bases, leaving 3 bases of the junction unmatched. The CDR3, as DNA: TGTGCCAGCAGCTCCGGGACAGGGGATGGCTACACCTTC. Translated, it gives CASSSGTGDGYTF.

The genes are TRBV7-2 and TRBJ2-3, with D unclear. The CDR3 is 14 residues long. Germline assignment: CDR1 SGHTA and CDR2 FQGNSA. Trimming stripped 5 bases from V and 6 bases from J, with 15 bases between. CDR3 sequence: CASSRITEADTQYF. Here the CDR3 DNA reads TGTGCCAGCAGCCGGATTACCGAGGCGGATACGCAGTATTTT.

The V gene is TRBV6-5, the J gene TRBJ1-6; 7 positions agree with TRBD1. This CDR3 region has 16 residues. Per the germline V gene, CDR1 is MNHEY and CDR2 is SVGAGI. The trim removed 2 bases at V and 6 bases at J, leaving 7 bases unmatched. The CDR3 DNA reads as TGTGCCAGCAGTTACGGTGTAACAGGGGTTAATTCACCCCTCCACTTT. It specifies CASSYGVTGVNSPLHF.

In DNA form, the CDR3 reads TGTGCCAGTAGAACTATAAGCGGGAGCACAGATACGCAGTATTTT. As protein: CASRTISGSTDTQYF. The chain combines TRBV19 with TRBJ2-3; TRBD2 is a possible D gene (6 bases). V was cut by 6 bases and J by 0 bases, with 13 bases left in between. CDR1 and CDR2 from the germline V gene are LNHDA and SQIVND (reference sequence). CDR3 size: 15 residues.

The CDR3 here is CASSIEGLTEAFF. CDR3 bases: TGTGCCAGTAGTATAGAGGGGCTCACTGAAGCTTTCTTT. The chain employs TRBV19 and TRBJ1-1; TRBD1 might be the D (5 bases). The CDR3 totals 13 residues. Trimming stripped 0 bases from V and 4 bases from J, with 6 bases between. The germline CDR1 and CDR2 sequences are LNHDA and SQIVND (reference sequence).

The gene calls are TRBV24-1 and TRBJ2-1; 11 bases map to TRBD2. V shed 3 bases, J shed 7 bases, and the junction held 7 bases outside the gene matches. This CDR3 spans 16 amino acids. Germline-derived CDR1 and CDR2 are KGHDR and SFDVKD. The CDR3 is CATSDHSGRGRNEQFF. The CDR3 DNA sequence: TGTGCCACCAGTGATCATAGCGGGAGGGGGAGGAATGAGCAGTTCTTC.

The chain carries TRBV14 and TRBJ2-3, with D possibly matching TRBD1 (6 bases). The length of the CDR3 is 16 residues. Germline V CDR1 and CDR2: SGHDN, FVKESK. V was trimmed by 3 bases and J by 1 base, leaving 14 bases between them. The CDR3 is CASSQKQGQGTDTQYF. The CDR3 DNA is TGTGCCAGCAGCCAGAAACAGGGTCAGGGCACAGATACGCAGTATTTT.

This clone was seen at least ten times. The chain couples TRBV6-4 to TRBJ2-1; 10 bases map to TRBD2. This CDR3 region has 14 residues. Germline CDR1 and CDR2: MRHNA and SNTAGT. J was trimmed by 7 bases and V by 0 bases; bases with no gene match: 0. Here the CDR3 reads CASSDSSGGNEQFF. CDR3 DNA sequence: TGTGCCAGCAGTGACTCTAGCGGGGGGAATGAGCAGTTCTTC.

This clone showed up just once. The rearrangement uses TRBV10-3 and TRBJ2-2; maybe TRBD2 (5 bases). Germline CDR1 and CDR2: ENHRY and SYGVKD. This CDR3 has 13 amino acids. V lost 7 bases to trimming and J lost 3 bases, with 9 bases between them. The CDR3 loop reads CAINTGDTGELFF. The DNA of the CDR3 is TGTGCCATCAACACCGGGGACACCGGGGAGCTGTTTTTT.

The J gene is TRBJ2-1, the V gene TRBV24-1, with TRBD2 matching 9 bases. Germline V gene data show CDR1 as KGHDR and CDR2 as SFDVKD. V lost 6 bases, J lost 5 bases, and 13 bases stayed unmatched. CDR3 length: 17 amino acids. CDR3 sequence reads: CATSRPSGVKGDNEQFF. The CDR3 coding sequence is TGTGCCACCAGTAGGCCTAGCGGGGTCAAAGGGGACAATGAGCAGTTCTTC.

The chain joins TRBV5-6 to TRBJ2-1; TRBD2 is a possible D gene (5 bases). The germline CDR1 and CDR2 sequences are SGHDT and YYEEEE. This CDR3 comprises 12 residues. V was cut by 2 bases and J by 6 bases, with 6 bases left in between. As DNA, the CDR3 is TGTGCCAGCAGCTTTACTAGCAATGAGCAGTTCTTC. Protein sequence: CASSFTSNEQFF.

The DNA of the CDR3 is TGTGCCTCGCGGCGGGAGTCGAACACCGGGGAGCTGTTTTTT. It yields the protein CASRRESNTGELFF. The chain combines TRBV7-7 with TRBJ2-2; TRBD2 matches 7 bases. Germline-derived CDR1 and CDR2 are SSHAT and FNYEAQ (reference sequence). The CDR3 consists of 14 residues. V shed 11 bases and J 0 bases; nucleotides not matched to a gene: 6. The full variable domain, its missing parts supplied by reference TRBV7-7 and TRBJ2-2, is GAGVSQSPRYKVTKRGQDVTLRCDPISSHATLYWYQQALGQGPEFLTYFNYEAQPDKSGLPSDRFSAERPEGSISTLTIQRTEQRDSAMYRCASRRESNTGELFFGEGSRLTVL.

V and J are TRBV12-3 or TRBV12-4 and TRBJ2-2; D is unresolved. This CDR3 region has 11 residues. V was clipped by 11 bases and J by 0 bases, with 4 bases between them. The CDR3 is CAGSNTGELFF. CDR3 nucleotides: TGTGCCGGCTCGAACACCGGGGAGCTGTTTTTT.

The CDR3 DNA sequence: TGTGCCAGCAGTAGCGGGGACTACAATGAGCAGTTCTTC. Its protein is CASSSGDYNEQFF. The genes are TRBV6-2 or TRBV6-3 and TRBJ2-1; TRBD2 aligns across 7 bases. The V gene end was trimmed by 5 bases and the J gene end by 3 bases; junction bases not matched to a gene: 1. Germline V gives CDR1 MNHEY, CDR2 SVGEGT. This CDR3 comprises 13 residues.